This T cell receptor (beta chain) emerged from a study of blood T cell repertoires in COVID-19. Study details: PBMCs, B-cell-depleted T cells, or T cells were the source of the cDNA or gDNA that made up the material.

The germline V gene encodes CDR1 GTSNPN and CDR2 SVGIG (reference sequence). The V end was cut by 0 bases, the J end by 4 bases, with 15 bases between. The CDR3 is 15 residues long. Per the study methods: The assay estimated nucleated cells by amplifying reference gene primers. Assay: immunoSEQ multiplex PCR; the TCRdb copy retains only in-frame clones and omits some. V, J and clone size are those of that table, while D and trimming were read from the DNA. The data hold about 99,000 clones, with 84% observed a single time. V gene TRBV30 combines with J gene TRBJ1-2; D may be TRBD1 (5 bases). Sequencing input: peripheral blood. This TCR was recovered from a human donor in a cohort sampled during active COVID-19. The CDR3 spells CAWSVGRSQGYGYTF. In DNA, the CDR3 is TGTGCCTGGAGTGTAGGTCGGTCCCAGGGCTATGGCTACACCTTC.